The 7 T cell receptor beta chains below all came from one sample that was sequenced in a study of T cells after yellow fever vaccination. TCRdb re-derived calls from the 5' RACE reads in MiXCR, one entry per CDR3 protein. This sample has around 72,000 distinct CDR3 sequences, with around 7.8% found just once. The source material was CD8+ T cells sorted from PBMCs, sampled 10 to 11 days after the first yellow fever vaccination. These receptors all stem from a man between 18 and 29 years old who received the YFV17D yellow fever vaccine.

About this clonotype: Just one base apart from a much larger clone, this may be a read error. This chain connects TRBV5-6 to TRBJ1-5; maybe TRBD1 (5 bases). This CDR3 contains 15 residues. Trimming removed 2 bases at V and 2 bases at J, with 11 bases between. The germline CDR1 and CDR2 sequences are SGHDT and YYEEEE. The CDR3 nucleotides read TGTGCCAGCAGCTTTAGACAGAACGGCAATCAGCCCCAGCATTTT. Its protein is CASSFRQNGNQPQHF.

This clonotype occurred many times. The chain carries TRBV4-1 and TRBJ2-7; 9 bases line up with TRBD2. With 3 bases clipped from V and 0 bases from J, the junction kept 3 bases outside the gene matches. Germline CDR1 reads MGHRA; CDR2 reads YSYEKL. The CDR3 length is 15 residues. In nucleotides, the CDR3 is TGCGCCAGCAGCCATTATAGCGGGAGCTCCTACGAGCAGTACGTC. Protein: CASSHYSGSSYEQYV.

This clonotype was seen at least ten times. The chain uses TRBV4-3 and TRBJ2-2; D remains unclear. V dropped 3 bases and J dropped 2 bases, with 4 bases sitting between them. This CDR3 spans 13 amino acids. CDR1 is LGHNA, CDR2 YSLEER, per germline. As DNA, the CDR3 is TGCGCCAGCAGCCACACAAACACCGGGGAGCTGTTTTTT. This codes for CASSHTNTGELFF.

This clonotype occurred many times. The chain uses TRBV7-9 and TRBJ1-1; D not certain. Germline V gene data show CDR1 as SEHNR and CDR2 as FQNEAQ (reference sequence). Trimming cost V 8 bases and J 3 bases, with 10 bases left between them. The CDR3 covers 12 residues. CDR3 DNA: TGTGCCAGCGTAGTCATCCACACTGAAGCTTTCTTT. Translating it yields CASVVIHTEAFF.

This clonotype was observed a few times. The chain uses TRBV11-3 and TRBJ2-4, with 10 bases that match TRBD2. J was trimmed by 3 bases and V by 1 base; bases with no gene match: 21. The germline gives CDR1 SGHNT, CDR2 YENEEA. This CDR3 spans 22 amino acids. CDR3 DNA: TGTGCCAGCAGCTTAGGAGCGGGGGGGTTTACTACGAGCCTCAATCTCAAAAACATTCAGTACTTC. Amino acids: CASSLGAGGFTTSLNLKNIQYF.

This clonotype occurred many times. This chain connects TRBV4-1 to TRBJ1-5; D call uncertain. The V gene lost 7 bases and the J gene lost 0 bases, with 13 bases spanning the gap. This CDR3 is 15 amino acids long. Germline values: CDR1 MGHRA, CDR2 YSYEKL. As DNA, the CDR3 is TGCGCCAGCACCCTATCGGGGTATAGCAATCAGCCCCAGCATTTT. This encodes CASTLSGYSNQPQHF.

This clonotype showed up just a few times. V is TRBV12-3 or TRBV12-4 and J is TRBJ2-5; TRBD1 matches at 7 bases. The V and J ends lost 5 bases and 1 base, in that order; junction bases with no gene match: 1. The CDR3 spans 13 residues. This CDR3 reads CASSDRAQETQYF. CDR3 DNA: TGTGCCAGCAGTGACAGGGCCCAAGAGACCCAGTACTTC.